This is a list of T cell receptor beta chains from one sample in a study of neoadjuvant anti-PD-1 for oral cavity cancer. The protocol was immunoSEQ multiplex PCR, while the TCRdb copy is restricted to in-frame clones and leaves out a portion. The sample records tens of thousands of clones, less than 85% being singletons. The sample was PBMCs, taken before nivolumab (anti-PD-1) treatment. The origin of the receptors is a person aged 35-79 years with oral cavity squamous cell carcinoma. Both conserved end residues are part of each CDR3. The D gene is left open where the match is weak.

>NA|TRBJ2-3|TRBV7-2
TGTGCCAGCAGCTCGGGCTTACCAGATACGCAGTATTTT
CASSSGLPDTQYF
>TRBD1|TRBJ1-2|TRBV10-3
TGTGCCATCAGTGGGACAGGGGGCGATGGCTACACCTTC
CAISGTGGDGYTF
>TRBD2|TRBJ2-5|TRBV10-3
TGTGCCATAATGGAAGCGGGAAGGGGAGAGACCCAGTACTTC
CAIMEAGRGETQYF
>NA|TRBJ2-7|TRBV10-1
TGCGCCAGCAGTGAGTCTAACCGCGCCTACGAGCAGTACTTC
CASSESNRAYEQYF
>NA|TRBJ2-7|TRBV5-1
TGCGCCAGCAGCTTGGACAGGGCCTACGAGCAGTACTTC
CASSLDRAYEQYF
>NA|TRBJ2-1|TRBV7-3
TGTGCCAGCAGCTTAGAAAATGAGCAGTTCTTC
CASSLENEQFF
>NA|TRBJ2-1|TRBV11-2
TGTGCCAGCAGCTTAACGGTCACCCCTAATGAGCAGTTCTTC
CASSLTVTPNEQFF
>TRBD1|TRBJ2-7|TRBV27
TGTGCCAGCGCCCGGACAGGGAGTGAGCAGTACTTC
CASARTGSEQYF
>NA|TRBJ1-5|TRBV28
TGTGCCAGCAGCCCTGGGGGGGCAGGCAATCAGCCCCAGCATTTT
CASSPGGAGNQPQHF
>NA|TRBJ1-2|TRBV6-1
TGTGCCAGCAGTGAGGTAGGGGGACTGAACTATGGCTACACCTTC
CASSEVGGLNYGYTF
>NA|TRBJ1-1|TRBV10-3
TGTGCCACCTACGGACAGCAGGACACTGAAGCTTTCTTT
CATYGQQDTEAFF
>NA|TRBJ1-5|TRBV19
TGTGCCAGTAGTGCTATTGGGGGAAATCAGCCCCAGCATTTT
CASSAIGGNQPQHF
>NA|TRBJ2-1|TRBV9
TGTGCCAGCAGCGCCCGTGGGGGCGGGAGCTACAATGAGCAGTTCTTC
CASSARGGGSYNEQFF
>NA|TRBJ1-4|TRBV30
TGTGCCTGGAGGTGGGGGTCAACTAATGAAAAACTGTTTTTT
CAWRWGSTNEKLFF
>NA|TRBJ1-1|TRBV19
TGTGCCAGTAGCACCAGGGACACCCTAAGCAAAACTTTCTTT
CASSTRDTLSKTFF